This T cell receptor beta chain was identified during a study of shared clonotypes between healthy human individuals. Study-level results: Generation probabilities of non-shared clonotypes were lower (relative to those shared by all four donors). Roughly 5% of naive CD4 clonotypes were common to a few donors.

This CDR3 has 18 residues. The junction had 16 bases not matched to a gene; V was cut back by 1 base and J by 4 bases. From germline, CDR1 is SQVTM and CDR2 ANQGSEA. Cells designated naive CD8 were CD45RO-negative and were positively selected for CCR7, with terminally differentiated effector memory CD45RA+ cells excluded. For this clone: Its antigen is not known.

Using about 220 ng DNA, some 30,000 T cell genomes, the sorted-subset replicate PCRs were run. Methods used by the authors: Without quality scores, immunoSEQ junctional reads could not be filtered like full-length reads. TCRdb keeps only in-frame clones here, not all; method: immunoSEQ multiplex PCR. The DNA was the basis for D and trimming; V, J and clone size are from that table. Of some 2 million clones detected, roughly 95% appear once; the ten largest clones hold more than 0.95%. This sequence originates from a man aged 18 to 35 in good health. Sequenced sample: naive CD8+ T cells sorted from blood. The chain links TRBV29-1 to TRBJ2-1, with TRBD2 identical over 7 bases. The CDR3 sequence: CSVEGIPNQRGAYNEQFF. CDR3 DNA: TGCAGCGTTGAAGGGATCCCAAACCAGCGGGGTGCGTACAATGAGCAGTTCTTC.